The 31 T cell receptor beta chains below were found in one sample sequenced in a study of control samples from healthy donors and cancer patients (TCRdb year 2020). Library generation was performed with the immunoSEQ multiplex PCR assay. Drawn from immuneACCESS, this table holds only the in-frame rearrangements with V and J called that TCRdb kept. Clones are partly lost; checked studies trace under half to an unresolved V gene and leave the rest unexplained. For this sample there are around 99,000 clones; approximately 90% appear just once. Of the sample, under 4.5% falls within the top ten clones. The sequenced sample consisted of blood. The receptors were sampled from a human donor in good health. The donor label of this sample is uncertain.

This clone appeared once. The gene calls are TRBV19 and TRBJ2-1; 7 positions match TRBD1. The germline CDR1 and CDR2 sequences are LNHDA and SQIVND (reference sequence). Losses at the gene ends were 5 bases for V and 5 bases for J; bases not matched to a gene: 3. The CDR3 totals 13 residues. CDR3 sequence reads: CASSDTGDNEQFF. The CDR3 DNA is TGTGCCAGTAGTGATACAGGGGACAATGAGCAGTTCTTC.

V gene TRBV1 combines with J gene TRBJ2-2; TRBD1 is taken as the D call from the table, unchecked against the DNA. TRBV1 is described as a pseudogene. This CDR3 contains 18 residues. CDR3 sequence: CTSSQDLKGAGSGGELFF. CDR3 in DNA: TGCACCAGCAGCCAAGATCTTAAGGGGGCGGGTAGCGGCGGGGAGCTGTTTTTT.

This chain uses TRBV25-1 with TRBJ1-1, with D tentatively TRBD1 (6 bases). The CDR3 sequence is 12 residues long. Trimming pared 5 bases from V and 12 bases from J, leaving 16 bases between. Germline V gene data show CDR1 as MGHDK and CDR2 as SYGVNS. The CDR3 is CASSLGTGWTFF. CDR3 DNA: TGTGCCAGCAGTCTGGGAACAGGGTGGACTTTCTTT.

The chain recombines TRBV7-2 with TRBJ2-7; D might be TRBD1 or TRBD2, each matching 5 bases. V lost 3 bases to trimming and J lost 2 bases, with 11 bases between them. Germline V gene lookup returns CDR1 SGHTA and CDR2 FQGNSA. This CDR3 spans 14 amino acids. The CDR3, as DNA: TGTGCCAGCAGCTTGGACGGGGCCACCTACGAGCAGTACTTC. It yields the protein CASSLDGATYEQYF.

The genes are TRBV6-5 and TRBJ1-3; 10 nucleotides match TRBD1. In germline, CDR1 is MNHEY, CDR2 SVGAGI. The CDR3 is 15 amino acids. The junction had 6 bases not matched to a gene; V was cut back by 8 bases and J by 2 bases. The CDR3 DNA sequence: TGTGCCAGCGGGAGACAGGGGGCCACTGGAAACACCATATATTTT. Translated, it gives CASGRQGATGNTIYF.

The gene calls are TRBV6-5 and TRBJ1-5; D is possibly TRBD1 (6 bases). The germline V gene has CDR1 MNHEY and CDR2 SVGAGI. V was cut by 4 bases and J by 9 bases, with 16 bases left in between. CDR3 length: 14 amino acids. The chain's CDR3 is CASSSETGYRPQHF. DNA for the CDR3: TGTGCCAGCAGTTCTGAGACAGGATACCGGCCCCAGCATTTT.

The chain couples TRBV14 to TRBJ2-1; 7 nucleotides line up with TRBD2. The J segment lost 7 bases and the V segment lost 2 bases, leaving 8 bases of the junction unmatched. Germline CDR1 is SGHDN and CDR2 is FVKESK. The CDR3 covers 15 residues. The CDR3 bases are TGTGCCAGCAGCCAATGGGAGCGGGAAAGGAATGAGCAGTTCTTC. Amino acid sequence: CASSQWERERNEQFF.

V and J are TRBV25-1 and TRBJ2-2; D gene uncertain. This CDR3 spans 11 amino acids. V was trimmed by 6 bases and J by 9 bases, leaving 8 bases between them. The germline V gene has CDR1 MGHDK and CDR2 SYGVNS. The CDR3 loop is CASRESWELFF. The CDR3 DNA reads as TGTGCCAGCAGGGAAAGTTGGGAGCTGTTTTTT.

The chain uses TRBV10-3 and TRBJ2-6; D not resolved. Germline V gives CDR1 ENHRY, CDR2 SYGVKD. Trimming stripped 0 bases from V and 4 bases from J, with 7 bases between. The CDR3 has 15 residues. DNA for the CDR3: TGTGCCATCAGTGAGTCCGAGGCCGGGGCCAACGTCCTGACTTTC. Amino acid sequence: CAISESEAGANVLTF.

This CDR3 is CASSAGTGDTQYF. For the CDR3, the DNA is TGTGCCAGCAGTGCAGGGACCGGAGATACGCAGTATTTT. V and J are TRBV6-4 and TRBJ2-3, with D perhaps given as TRBD1 or TRBD2 (5 bases each). CDR1 and CDR2 from the germline V gene are MRHNA and SNTAGT. CDR3 length: 13 amino acids. V was clipped by 4 bases and J by 5 bases, with 10 bases between them.

V is TRBV3-1 (or the pseudogene TRBV3-2) and J is TRBJ1-5; D is undetermined. There are 13 residues in the CDR3. V lost 0 bases and J lost 5, with 5 bases in between. Germline loops: CDR1 LGHDT, CDR2 YNNKEL (reference sequence). The CDR3 reads CASSQDRDQPQHF. The CDR3 nucleotides are TGTGCCAGCAGCCAAGATCGGGATCAGCCCCAGCATTTT.

The chain employs TRBV10-3 and TRBJ2-2, with TRBD1 as a possible D gene (5 bases). CDR3 length: 16 amino acids. V lost 7 bases, J lost 1 base, and 16 bases lay in between. The germline V gene encodes CDR1 ENHRY and CDR2 SYGVKD. The CDR3 region is CAITPAGPKNTGELFF. The CDR3, as DNA: TGTGCCATCACTCCGGCAGGGCCGAAGAACACCGGGGAGCTGTTTTTT.

The chain combines TRBV6-1 with TRBJ1-2; D gene ambiguous. Trimming removed 1 base from V and 9 bases from J, with 3 bases in between. Per the germline V gene, CDR1 is MNHNS and CDR2 is SASEGT. This CDR3 has 10 residues. The CDR3 spells CASSEVRYTF. Here the CDR3 DNA reads TGTGCCAGCAGTGAAGTTCGCTACACCTTC.

The chain links TRBV7-2 to TRBJ2-3; 11 bases match TRBD2. The CDR3 consists of 16 residues. In germline, CDR1 is SGHTA, CDR2 FQGNSA. Trimming took 1 base from V and 4 from J; bases not matched to a gene: 4. CDR3 loop: CASSLVGTSGPDTQYF. CDR3 in DNA: TGTGCCAGCAGCTTAGTTGGGACTAGCGGTCCAGATACGCAGTATTTT.

This clone was seen just once. Other DNA sequences in the sample encode the same CDR3. This chain uses TRBV7-9 with TRBJ1-1; 7 bases fit TRBD1. The CDR3 consists of 14 residues. Looked up from germline, CDR1 is SEHNR and CDR2 is FQNEAQ (reference sequence). V shed 1 base and J 3 bases; nucleotides not matched to a gene: 2. The CDR3 DNA follows: TGTGCCAGCAGCTTAGGCGACAGGGACACTGAAGCTTTCTTT. Translating gives CASSLGDRDTEAFF.

This clone showed up just once. The V call is TRBV19, the J call TRBJ1-5; 8 nucleotides agree with TRBD1. The germline gives CDR1 LNHDA, CDR2 SQIVND (reference sequence). Losses at the gene ends were 3 bases for V and 2 bases for J; bases not matched to a gene: 6. CDR3 size: 16 residues. In DNA form, the CDR3 reads TGTGCCAGTAGTATCTTGACAGGGGTTGGCAATCAGCCCCAGCATTTT. Translation: CASSILTGVGNQPQHF.

The chain is built from TRBV12-3 or TRBV12-4 and TRBJ1-1; D may be TRBD1 (5 bases). V was clipped by 5 bases and J by 10 bases, with 8 bases between them. The CDR3 runs 10 residues. The DNA for the CDR3 is TGTGCCAGCAGTACCAGGGCAGCTTTCTTT. Its translation: CASSTRAAFF.

CDR3 DNA sequence: TGCAGTGCTAGTACACCAGCAGATAGACTTATGAACACTGAAGCTTTCTTT. It codes for CSASTPADRLMNTEAFF. The gene calls are TRBV20-1 and TRBJ1-1; D not certain. Trimming shortened V by 3 bases and J by 0 bases, and 20 bases separated the two germline ends. From germline, CDR1 is DFQATT and CDR2 SNEGSKA (reference sequence). CDR3 size: 17 residues.

The chain is built from TRBV5-6 and TRBJ2-1; weak D call: TRBD1 (6 bases). The germline CDR1 and CDR2 sequences are SGHDT and YYEEEE. With 8 bases removed from V and 2 bases from J, the gap between germline ends came to 11 bases. The CDR3 length is 13 residues. CDR3 in amino acids: CASSTGTYNEQFF. In nucleotides, the CDR3 is TGTGCCAGTTCGACAGGAACCTACAATGAGCAGTTCTTC.

V usage is TRBV3-1 (or the pseudogene TRBV3-2) and J usage is TRBJ1-2, with unresolved D. The CDR3 runs to 16 residues. V lost 0 bases and J 4 bases, leaving 15 bases between the germline ends. The germline V gene has CDR1 LGHDT and CDR2 YNNKEL (reference sequence). This CDR3 reads CASSQEVREMGYGYTF. The CDR3 coding sequence is TGTGCCAGCAGCCAAGAAGTACGGGAGATGGGCTATGGCTACACCTTC.

The J gene is TRBJ2-7, the V gene TRBV14, with D possibly TRBD2 on 7 matching bases. V was clipped by 5 bases and J by 3 bases, with 20 bases between them. CDR1 is SGHDN, CDR2 FVKESK, per germline. This CDR3 spans 16 amino acids. The CDR3 loop reads CASSKSGGLNFYEQYV. CDR3 DNA sequence: TGTGCCAGCAGCAAATCGGGGGGCCTAAACTTCTACGAGCAGTACGTC.

The rearrangement uses TRBV25-1 and TRBJ2-5; D is uncertain. CDR1 MGHDK and CDR2 SYGVNS come from the germline V gene. The V and J ends lost 2 bases and 3 bases respectively, with 4 bases between them. CDR3 length: 12 residues. CDR3 residues: CASSEQEETQYF. The CDR3 coding sequence is TGTGCCAGCAGTGAACAAGAAGAGACCCAGTACTTC.

V is TRBV2 and J is TRBJ2-5; no firm D call. The V gene's germline CDR1 is SNHLY and CDR2 FYNNEI. Trimming shortened V by 5 bases and J by 3 bases, and 10 bases separated the two germline ends. This CDR3 region has 13 residues. In DNA, the CDR3 is TGTGCCAGCAGTACTAACAGAGAAGAGACCCAGTACTTC. It is translated as CASSTNREETQYF.

The chain uses TRBV30 and TRBJ2-1, with 13 bases fitting TRBD2. The germline CDR1 and CDR2 sequences are GTSNPN and SVGIG (reference sequence). This CDR3 comprises 17 residues. The V segment lost 2 bases and the J segment 6 bases; nucleotides outside the gene matches: 10. The CDR3 DNA reads as TGTGCCTGGAGTTCCCCACGGACTAGCGGGGGTCCCAATGAGCAGTTCTTC. Translated: CAWSSPRTSGGPNEQFF.

The chain has TRBV19 and TRBJ1-1, with D uncertain. Germline CDR1 and CDR2: LNHDA and SQIVND (reference sequence). This CDR3 has 14 residues. Deletions cut 3 bases from V and 1 base from J, with 9 bases between. CDR3 residues: CASSITHRNTEAFF. Written as DNA, the CDR3 is TGTGCCAGTAGTATCACCCACCGGAACACTGAAGCTTTCTTT.

The chain links TRBV6-5 to TRBJ2-7; no definite D call. The CDR3 extends over 13 amino acids. V was pared by 10 bases and J by 2 bases, with 15 bases between. Germline loops: CDR1 MNHEY, CDR2 SVGAGI. In nucleotides, the CDR3 is TGTGCCACCAAGAGCGTAGGTCCCTACGAGCAGTACTTC. Translated: CATKSVGPYEQYF.

This rearrangement joins TRBV6-6 to TRBJ1-6; 7 bases align to TRBD1. J gave up 5 bases and V 6 bases, and 7 bases lay outside the gene matches. CDR3 size: 15 residues. CDR1 MNHNY and CDR2 SVGAGI come from the germline V gene (reference sequence). In DNA, the CDR3 is TGTGCCAGCAGCACGGGACAGAATAATAATTCACCCCTCCACTTT. This gives the protein CASSTGQNNNSPLHF.

The V call is TRBV28, the J call TRBJ2-7; 15 bases are a match to TRBD2. CDR3 length: 16 residues. V lost 3 bases, J lost 4 bases, and 4 bases stayed unmatched. Germline V gene sequence: CDR1 MDHEN, CDR2 SYDVKM. CDR3 region: CASSLGLAGGIYEQYF. Here the CDR3 DNA reads TGTGCCAGCAGTTTGGGACTAGCGGGGGGTATTTACGAGCAGTACTTC.

The table lists this clone with a count of one. This sequence joins TRBV6-5 and TRBJ1-5; D is undetermined. V was trimmed by 7 bases and J by 4 bases, leaving 11 bases between them. Germline V lookup: CDR1 MNHEY, CDR2 SVGAGI. CDR3 length: 13 residues. DNA for the CDR3: TGTGCCAGCACTAGAGGACGAAATCAGCCCCAGCATTTT. It codes for CASTRGRNQPQHF.

J is TRBJ2-7 and V is TRBV6-5; D is undetermined. The CDR3 is made up of 15 amino acids. Germline lookup yields CDR1 MNHEY and CDR2 SVGAGI. Trimming pared 9 bases from V and 0 bases from J, leaving 18 bases between. The DNA for the CDR3 is TGTGCCAGTGACCTTGGGAAGTACCACTCCTACGAGCAGTACGTC. Translated, it gives CASDLGKYHSYEQYV.

The chain couples TRBV2 to TRBJ2-3; D is unclear. This CDR3 has 14 residues. The germline V gene has CDR1 SNHLY and CDR2 FYNNEI. Trimming pared 8 bases from V and 2 bases from J, leaving 14 bases between. The CDR3: CASSPGSLTDTQYF. The CDR3, as DNA: TGTGCCAGCTCTCCTGGTAGCCTCACAGATACGCAGTATTTT.